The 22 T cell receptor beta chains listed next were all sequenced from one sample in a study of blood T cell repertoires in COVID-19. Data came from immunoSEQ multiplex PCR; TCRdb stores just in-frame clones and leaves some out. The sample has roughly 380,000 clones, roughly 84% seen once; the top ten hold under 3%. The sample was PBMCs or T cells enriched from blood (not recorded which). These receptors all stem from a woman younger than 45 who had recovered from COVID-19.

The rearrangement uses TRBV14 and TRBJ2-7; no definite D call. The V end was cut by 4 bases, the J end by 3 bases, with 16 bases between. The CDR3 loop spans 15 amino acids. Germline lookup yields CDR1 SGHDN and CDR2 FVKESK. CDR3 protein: CASSPLSDKYYEQYF. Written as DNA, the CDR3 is TGTGCCAGCAGCCCGCTGTCCGACAAATACTACGAGCAGTACTTC.

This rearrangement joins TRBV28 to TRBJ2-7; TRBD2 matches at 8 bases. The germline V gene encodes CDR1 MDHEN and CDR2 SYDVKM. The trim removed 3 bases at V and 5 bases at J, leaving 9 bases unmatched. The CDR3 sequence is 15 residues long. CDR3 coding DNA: TGTGCCAGCAGTTTCCCGGCGGGAGGTCTGAACGAGCAGTACTTC. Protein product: CASSFPAGGLNEQYF.

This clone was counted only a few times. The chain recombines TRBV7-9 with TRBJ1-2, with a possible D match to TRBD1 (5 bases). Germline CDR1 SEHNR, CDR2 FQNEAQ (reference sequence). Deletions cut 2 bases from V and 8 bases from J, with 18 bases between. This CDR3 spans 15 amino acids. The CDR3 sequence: CASSLQGHSPFGYTF. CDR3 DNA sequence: TGTGCCAGCAGCTTACAGGGCCATTCCCCATTCGGCTACACCTTC.

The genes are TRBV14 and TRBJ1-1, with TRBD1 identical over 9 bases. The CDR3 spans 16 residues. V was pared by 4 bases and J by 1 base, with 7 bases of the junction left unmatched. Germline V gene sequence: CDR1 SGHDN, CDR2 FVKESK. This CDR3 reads CASSPRTGVSNTEAFF. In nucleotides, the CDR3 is TGTGCCAGCAGCCCCAGGACAGGGGTCTCGAACACTGAAGCTTTCTTT.

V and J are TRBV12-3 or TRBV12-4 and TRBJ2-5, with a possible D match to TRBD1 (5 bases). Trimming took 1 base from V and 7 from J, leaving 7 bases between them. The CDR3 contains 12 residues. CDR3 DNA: TGTGCCAGCAGTTTAGGGACACGGACCCAGTACTTC. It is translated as CASSLGTRTQYF.

The chain's CDR3 is CASSFPTTGRNTEAFF. In DNA form, the CDR3 reads TGTGCCAGCAGTTTCCCTACGACAGGGAGAAACACTGAAGCTTTCTTT. The chain has TRBV2 and TRBJ1-1, with TRBD1 identical over 7 bases. CDR3 length: 16 amino acids. Looked up from germline, CDR1 is SNHLY and CDR2 is FYNNEI. The junction had 11 bases not matched to a gene; V was cut back by 5 bases and J by 2 bases.

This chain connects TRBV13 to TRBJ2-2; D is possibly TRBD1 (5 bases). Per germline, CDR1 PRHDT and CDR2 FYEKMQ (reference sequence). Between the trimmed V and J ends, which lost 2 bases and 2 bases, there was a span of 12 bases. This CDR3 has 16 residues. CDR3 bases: TGTGCCAGCAGCTTAAATCCAGGGCTTAACACCGGGGAGCTGTTTTTT. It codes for CASSLNPGLNTGELFF. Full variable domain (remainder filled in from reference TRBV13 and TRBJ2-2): AAGVIQSPRHLIKEKRETATLKCYPIPRHDTVYWYQQGPGQDPQFLISFYEKMQSDKGSIPDRFSAQQFSDYHSELNMSSLELGDSALYFCASSLNPGLNTGELFFGEGSRLTVL.

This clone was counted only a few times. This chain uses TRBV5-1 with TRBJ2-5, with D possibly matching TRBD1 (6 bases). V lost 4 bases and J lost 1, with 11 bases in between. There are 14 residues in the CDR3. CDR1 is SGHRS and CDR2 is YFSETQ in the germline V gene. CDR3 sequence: CASSPGQSQETQYF. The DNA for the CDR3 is TGCGCCAGCAGCCCCGGACAGTCCCAAGAGACCCAGTACTTC.

CDR3 loop: CASSQSLATKSDTQYF. The CDR3 DNA follows: TGTGCCAGCAGCCAATCCCTAGCGACAAAATCAGATACGCAGTATTTT. J is TRBJ2-3 and V is TRBV16; D perhaps matches TRBD2 (6 bases). The CDR3 sequence is 16 residues long. Trimming stripped 0 bases from V and 4 bases from J, with 14 bases between. Per the germline V gene, CDR1 is KGHSY and CDR2 is FQNENV.

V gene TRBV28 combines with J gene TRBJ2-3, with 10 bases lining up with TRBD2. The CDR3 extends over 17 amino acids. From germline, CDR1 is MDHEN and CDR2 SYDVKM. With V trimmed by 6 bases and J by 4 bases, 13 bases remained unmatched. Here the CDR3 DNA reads TGTGCCAGCAGAACGGCGGGGTTAGCGGGAGGTTCAGATACGCAGTATTTT. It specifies CASRTAGLAGGSDTQYF.

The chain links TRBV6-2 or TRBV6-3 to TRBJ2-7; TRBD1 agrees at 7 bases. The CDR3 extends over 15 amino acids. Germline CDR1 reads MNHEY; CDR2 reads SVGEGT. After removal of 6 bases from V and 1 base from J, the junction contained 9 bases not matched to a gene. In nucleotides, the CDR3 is TGTGCCAGCAGCCTAGACAGGGACCTTTCCTACGAGCAGTACTTC. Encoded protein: CASSLDRDLSYEQYF.

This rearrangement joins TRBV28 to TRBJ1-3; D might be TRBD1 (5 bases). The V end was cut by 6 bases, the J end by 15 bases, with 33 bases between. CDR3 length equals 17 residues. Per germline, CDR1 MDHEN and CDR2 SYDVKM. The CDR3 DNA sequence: TGTGCCAGCAGCCCTCCCGGGGGTACAGGAGGCCGCAAAGGCACATATTTT. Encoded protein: CASSPPGGTGGRKGTYF.

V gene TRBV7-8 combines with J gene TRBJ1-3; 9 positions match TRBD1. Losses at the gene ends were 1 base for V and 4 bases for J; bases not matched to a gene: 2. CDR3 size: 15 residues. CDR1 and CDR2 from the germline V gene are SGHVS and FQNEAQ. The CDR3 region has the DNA TGTGCCAGCAGCTTAGGGACAGGGGAGGGAAACACCATATATTTT. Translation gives CASSLGTGEGNTIYF. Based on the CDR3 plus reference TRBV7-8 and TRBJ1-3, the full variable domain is GAGVSQSPRYKVAKRGQDVALRCDPISGHVSLFWYQQALGQGPEFLTYFQNEAQLDKSGLPSDRFFAERPEGSVSTLKIQRTQQEDSAVYLCASSLGTGEGNTIYFGEGSWLTVV.

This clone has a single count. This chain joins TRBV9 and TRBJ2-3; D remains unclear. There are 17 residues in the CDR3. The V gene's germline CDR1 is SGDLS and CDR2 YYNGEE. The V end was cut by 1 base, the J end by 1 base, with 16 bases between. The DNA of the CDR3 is TGTGCCAGCAGCGTAAGTTCGGGTACCCCTGGCACAGATACGCAGTATTTT. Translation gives CASSVSSGTPGTDTQYF. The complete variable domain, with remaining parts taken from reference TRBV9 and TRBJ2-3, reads DSGVTQTPKHLITATGQRVTLRCSPRSGDLSVYWYQQSLDQGLQFLIQYYNGEERAKGNILERFSAQQFPDLHSELNLSSLELGDSALYFCASSVSSGTPGTDTQYFGPGTRLTVL.

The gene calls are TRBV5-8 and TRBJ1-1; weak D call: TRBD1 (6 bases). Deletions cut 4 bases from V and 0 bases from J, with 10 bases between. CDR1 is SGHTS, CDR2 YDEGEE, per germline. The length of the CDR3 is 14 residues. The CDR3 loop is CASSKDSMNTEAFF. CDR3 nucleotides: TGTGCCAGCAGCAAGGACAGTATGAACACTGAAGCTTTCTTT.

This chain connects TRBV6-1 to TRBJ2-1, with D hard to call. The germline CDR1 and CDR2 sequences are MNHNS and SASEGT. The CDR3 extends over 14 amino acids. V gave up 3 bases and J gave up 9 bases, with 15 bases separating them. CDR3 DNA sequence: TGTGCCAGCAGTGATTCTGGCTCCGGGTCTGAGCAGTTCTTC. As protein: CASSDSGSGSEQFF.

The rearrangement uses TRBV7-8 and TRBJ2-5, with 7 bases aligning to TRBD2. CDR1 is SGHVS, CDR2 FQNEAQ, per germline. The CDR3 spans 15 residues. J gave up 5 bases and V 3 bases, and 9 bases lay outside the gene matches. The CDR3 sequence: CASSFSSGYGETQYF. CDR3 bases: TGTGCCAGCAGCTTCTCTAGCGGTTACGGGGAGACCCAGTACTTC.

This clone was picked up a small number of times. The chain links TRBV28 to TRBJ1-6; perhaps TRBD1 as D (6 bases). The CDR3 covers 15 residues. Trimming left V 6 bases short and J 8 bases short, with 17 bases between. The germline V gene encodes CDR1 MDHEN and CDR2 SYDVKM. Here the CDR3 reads CASSNLQGCDSPLHF. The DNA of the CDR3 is TGTGCCAGCAGCAATCTACAGGGATGTGATTCACCCCTCCACTTT. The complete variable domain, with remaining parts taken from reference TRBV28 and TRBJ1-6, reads DVKVTQSSRYLVKRTGEKVFLECVQDMDHENMFWYRQDPGLGLRLIYFSYDVKMKEKGDIPEGYSVSREKKERFSLILESASTNQTSMYLCASSNLQGCDSPLHFGNGTRLTVT.

CDR3 amino acids: CASRGQSGEKLFF. The CDR3 coding sequence is TGTGCCAGTAGAGGACAGTCCGGAGAAAAACTGTTTTTT. The rearrangement joins TRBV19 to TRBJ1-4, with D maybe TRBD1 (6 bases). Germline V CDR1 and CDR2: LNHDA, SQIVND (reference sequence). The CDR3 covers 13 residues. Trimming cost V 6 bases and J 8 bases, with 13 bases left between them.

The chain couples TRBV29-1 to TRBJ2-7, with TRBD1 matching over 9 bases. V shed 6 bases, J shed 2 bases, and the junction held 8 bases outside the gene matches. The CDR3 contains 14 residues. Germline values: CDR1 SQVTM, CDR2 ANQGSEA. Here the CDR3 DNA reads TGCAGCGTCGGATGGACAGGGGATCCCTACGAGCAGTACTTC. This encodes CSVGWTGDPYEQYF.

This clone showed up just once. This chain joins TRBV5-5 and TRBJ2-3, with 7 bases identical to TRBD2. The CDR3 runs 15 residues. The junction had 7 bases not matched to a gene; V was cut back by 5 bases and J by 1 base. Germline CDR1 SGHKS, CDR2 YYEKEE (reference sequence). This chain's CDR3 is CASSSGRGGTDTQYF. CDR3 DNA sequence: TGTGCCAGCAGTTCGGGGAGGGGAGGCACAGATACGCAGTATTTT.

CDR3 in DNA: TGTGCCAGCAGACCTCAGGGGGTCAACTATGGCTACACCTTC. Encoded protein: CASRPQGVNYGYTF. This chain links TRBV6-5 with TRBJ1-2, with TRBD1 matching 7 bases. V lost 6 bases, J lost 2 bases, and 6 bases stayed unmatched. The CDR3 covers 14 residues. Per germline, CDR1 MNHEY and CDR2 SVGAGI.